This T cell receptor (beta chain) was recorded in a study of blood T cell repertoires in COVID-19. About the study: Samples of COVID-19 (acute and convalescent) were obtained from the United States, Italy and Spain. The analysed material was cDNA or gDNA that came from T cells, B-cell-depleted T cells, or PBMCs.

This clone was seen more than once but under ten times. Per the original data handling: Nucleated cell counts were estimated from reference gene primer amplification. The assay was immunoSEQ multiplex PCR, and TCRdb's table has in-frame clones only and misses some. V and J calls and clone size are copied from that table; D and trimming were computed from the DNA. This sample has 110,000 to 150,000 clones, with around nine tenths found just once. This CDR3 contains 13 residues. The germline V and J ends were trimmed by 5 bases and 2 bases, with 10 bases remaining between them. Germline V CDR1 and CDR2: MNHEY, SVGEGT.

This receptor was taken from a man between 60 and 75 years old with active or convalescent COVID-19. Source material: peripheral blood. The chain is built from TRBV6-2 or TRBV6-3 and TRBJ2-7, with a possible D match to TRBD2 (5 bases). The CDR3 here is CASSGEMTYEQYF. DNA of the CDR3: TGTGCCAGCAGTGGGGAGATGACCTACGAGCAGTACTTC.